The next 10 T cell receptor beta chains were all read from a single sample in a study of shared clonotypes between healthy human individuals. TCRdb keeps only in-frame clones here, not all; method: immunoSEQ multiplex PCR. The data hold about 1,500,000 clones, with roughly 96% observed a single time. The source material was naive CD4+ T cells sorted from blood. Subset noted: CD45RA+ positively selected. The receptors come from a man in his thirties or forties in good health.

Turning to this clone: The junction shows a germline mismatch at one end, possibly a read error. This sequence joins TRBV9 and TRBJ2-4, with D perhaps matching TRBD2 (6 bases). The CDR3 runs 14 residues. Germline CDR1 and CDR2: SGDLS and YYNGEE. In nucleotides, the CDR3 is TGTGCCAGCAGCGCCCGGTTGGGAGGCAGGTTTTTGAACTTC. Translated, it gives CASSARLGGRFLNF. The variable domain in full, with the rest retrieved from reference TRBV9 and TRBJ2-4, is DSGVTQTPKHLITATGQRVTLRCSPRSGDLSVYWYQQSLDQGLQFLIQYYNGEERAKGNILERFSAQQFPDLHSELNLSSLELGDSALYFCASSARLGGRFLNFGAGTRLSVL.

The V call is TRBV7-2, the J call TRBJ1-2; no clear D gene. The CDR3 spans 14 residues. Trimming removed 1 base from V and 8 bases from J, with 14 bases in between. In germline, CDR1 is SGHTA, CDR2 FQGNSA. CDR3 in DNA: TGTGCCAGCAGCTTAGGCCCCCAGGATGGGGGCTACACCTTC. The encoded protein is CASSLGPQDGGYTF. The variable domain in full, completed from reference TRBV7-2 and TRBJ1-2, reads GAGVSQSPSNKVTEKGKDVELRCDPISGHTALYWYRQSLGQGLEFLIYFQGNSAPDKSGLPSDRFSAERTGGSVSTLTIQRTQQEDSAVYLCASSLGPQDGGYTFGSGTRLTVV.

The chain joins TRBV28 to TRBJ2-1, with D tentatively TRBD2 (6 bases). The CDR3 runs 15 residues. Germline lookup yields CDR1 MDHEN and CDR2 SYDVKM. Trimming removed 9 bases from V and 7 bases from J, with 22 bases in between. As DNA, the CDR3 is TGTGCCAGTCTGGGCTTGGCGGGATTCCGGAATGAGCAGTTCTTC. It encodes CASLGLAGFRNEQFF.

The chain is built from TRBV4-1 and TRBJ2-7, with D possibly TRBD2 on 6 matching bases. The J call is in doubt because the DNA end fits TRBJ2-5 better. The CDR3 length is 14 residues. CDR1 is MGHRA and CDR2 is YSYEKL in the germline V gene. CDR3 sequence: CASSQAGVRETQYF. As DNA, the CDR3 is TGCGCCAGCAGCCAAGCGGGGGTACGGGAGACCCAGTACTTC.

The chain links TRBV7-3 to TRBJ2-1, with 12 bases fitting TRBD2. The CDR3 is 16 residues long. From germline, CDR1 is SGHTA and CDR2 FQGTGA. V lost 4 bases to trimming and J lost 5 bases; unmatched junction nucleotides: 6. The CDR3 protein is CASSSYGLAGNNEQFF. The CDR3 DNA sequence: TGTGCCAGCAGCTCTTACGGACTAGCGGGAAACAATGAGCAGTTCTTC.

The CDR3 DNA is TGTGCCAGTAGTATAGGGGACAGGGGGCCCTACAATGAGCAGTTCTTC. Translating it yields CASSIGDRGPYNEQFF. This chain joins TRBV19 and TRBJ2-1, with 12 bases that match TRBD1. This CDR3 has 16 residues. V lost 1 base to trimming and J lost 2 bases; unmatched junction nucleotides: 0. The germline CDR1 and CDR2 sequences are LNHDA and SQIVND (reference sequence).

Note on this clone: Its ends do not fully match the called genes, so a read error is possible. The chain has TRBV7-7 and TRBJ2-3; 11 bases are shared with TRBD2. Germline lookup yields CDR1 SSHAT and CDR2 FNYEAQ (reference sequence). CDR3 length: 15 residues. CDR3: CASSYSGRGTDTQYF. CDR3 in DNA: TGTGCTAGCAGCTATAGCGGGAGGGGAACAGATACGCAGTATTTT.

This CDR3 reads CASSLDVAGLSYNEQFF. The CDR3 coding sequence is TGTGCCAGCAGCTTGGACGTAGCGGGGCTTTCCTACAATGAGCAGTTCTTC. The chain is built from TRBV5-4 and TRBJ2-1; 8 positions match TRBD2. J gave up 1 base and V 0 bases, and 6 bases lay outside the gene matches. The CDR3 length is 17 residues. CDR1 and CDR2 from the germline V gene are SGHNT and YYREEE (reference sequence).

The chain couples TRBV7-9 to TRBJ1-4, with D unclear. The V gene's germline CDR1 is SEHNR and CDR2 FQNEAQ (reference sequence). This CDR3 region has 14 residues. Trimming pared 1 base from V and 3 bases from J, leaving 6 bases between. Here the CDR3 reads CASSLDSPNEKLFF. CDR3 nucleotides: TGTGCCAGCAGCTTAGACAGCCCTAATGAAAAACTGTTTTTT.

The chain links TRBV19 to TRBJ1-1; D is ambiguous. There are 12 residues in the CDR3. From germline, CDR1 is LNHDA and CDR2 SQIVND (reference sequence). The ends were cut back, 7 bases at V and 1 base at J, with 7 bases in the middle. CDR3 residues: CASTEENTEAFF. DNA of the CDR3: TGTGCCAGTACCGAAGAGAACACTGAAGCTTTCTTT.